These T cell receptor beta chains were read from a single sample in a study of blood T cell repertoires in COVID-19. Data came from immunoSEQ multiplex PCR; TCRdb stores just in-frame clones and leaves some out. This sample has around 140,000 clones, with around 73% found just once. The material sequenced was PBMCs or T cells enriched from blood (not recorded which). The receptor set was obtained from a woman aged 45-60 years who had recovered from COVID-19. Both conserved end residues are trimmed from each CDR3.

V: TRBV21-1; J: TRBJ2-6; CDR3: ASSKVGGVPHFSGANVLT
V: TRBV2; J: TRBJ1-6; CDR3: ASRGQGQPRGSPLH
V: TRBV5-1; J: TRBJ2-4; CDR3: ASSFKDPGRNIQY
V: TRBV12-5; J: TRBJ2-3; CDR3: ASGLSQTSGVGDTQY
V: TRBV7-9; J: TRBJ1-1; CDR3: ASRSDGESEAF
V: TRBV19; J: TRBJ2-1; CDR3: ASSPQPTSWYNEQF
V: TRBV5-1; J: TRBJ2-3; CDR3: ASSPGTVGDTQY
V: TRBV11-2; J: TRBJ2-1; CDR3: ASSLRARGQGEQF
V: TRBV7-9; J: TRBJ1-1; CDR3: ASSLDPGQGTEAF
V: TRBV4-1; J: TRBJ1-5; CDR3: ASSQDGVSNQPQH
V: TRBV4-1; J: TRBJ1-2; CDR3: ASSQDGHRGRGYGYT
V: TRBV29-1; J: TRBJ1-6; CDR3: SVGRDRNSPLH
V: TRBV27; J: TRBJ2-7; CDR3: ASSGQGYDEQY
V: TRBV29-1; J: TRBJ2-1; CDR3: SVALRYNEQF